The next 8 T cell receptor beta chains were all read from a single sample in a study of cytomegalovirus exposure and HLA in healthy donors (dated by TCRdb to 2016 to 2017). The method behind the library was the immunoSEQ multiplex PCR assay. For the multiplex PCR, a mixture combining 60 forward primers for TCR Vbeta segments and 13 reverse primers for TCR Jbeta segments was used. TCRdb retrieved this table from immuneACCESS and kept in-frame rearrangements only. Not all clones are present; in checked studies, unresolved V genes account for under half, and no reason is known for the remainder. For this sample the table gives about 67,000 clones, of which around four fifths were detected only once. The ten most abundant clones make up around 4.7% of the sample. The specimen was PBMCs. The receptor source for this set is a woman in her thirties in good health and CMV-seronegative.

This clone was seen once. The CDR3 is CASSFGRVRTYEQYF. The CDR3 coding sequence is TGTGCCAGCAGCTTCGGCAGGGTTAGAACCTACGAGCAGTACTTC. The chain carries TRBV11-2 and TRBJ2-7; the D gene is possibly TRBD1 (5 bases). The CDR3 totals 15 residues. In germline, CDR1 is SGHAT, CDR2 FQNNGV. V was clipped by 3 bases and J by 2 bases, with 14 bases between them.

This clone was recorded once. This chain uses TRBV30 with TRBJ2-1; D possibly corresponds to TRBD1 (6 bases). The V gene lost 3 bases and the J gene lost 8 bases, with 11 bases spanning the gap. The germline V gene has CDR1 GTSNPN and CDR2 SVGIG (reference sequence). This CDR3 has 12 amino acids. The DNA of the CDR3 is TGTGCCTGGAGGGGCAGGGGAGATGAGCAGTTCTTC. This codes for CAWRGRGDEQFF.

CDR3 sequence: CAWRAGTGQETQYF. In DNA, the CDR3 is TGTGCCTGGAGGGCCGGGACAGGGCAAGAGACCCAGTACTTC. J is TRBJ2-5 and V is TRBV30; TRBD1 agrees at 9 bases. V gave up 3 bases and J gave up 2 bases; unmatched junction bases: 4. Germline V CDR1 and CDR2: GTSNPN, SVGIG (reference sequence). The CDR3 is 14 amino acids.

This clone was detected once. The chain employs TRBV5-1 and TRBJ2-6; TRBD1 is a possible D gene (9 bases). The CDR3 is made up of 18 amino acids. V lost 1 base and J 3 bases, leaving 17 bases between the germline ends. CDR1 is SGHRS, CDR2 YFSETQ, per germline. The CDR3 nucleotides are TGCGCCAGCAGCTTGACAGGGGGCGGGAGGCATGGGGCCAACGTCCTGACTTTC. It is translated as CASSLTGGGRHGANVLTF.

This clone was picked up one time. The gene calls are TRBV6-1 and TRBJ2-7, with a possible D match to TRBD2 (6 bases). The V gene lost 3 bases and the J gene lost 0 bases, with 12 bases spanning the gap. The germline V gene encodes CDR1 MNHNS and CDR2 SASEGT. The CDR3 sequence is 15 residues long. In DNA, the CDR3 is TGTGCCAGCAGTGACGGACTATACGTCTCCTACGAGCAGTACTTC. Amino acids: CASSDGLYVSYEQYF.

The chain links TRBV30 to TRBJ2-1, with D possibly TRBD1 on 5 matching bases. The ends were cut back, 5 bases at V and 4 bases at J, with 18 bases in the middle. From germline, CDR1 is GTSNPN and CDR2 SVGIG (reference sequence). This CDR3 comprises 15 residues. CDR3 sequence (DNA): TGTGCCTGGCAGTTATGGTCAGGGCCATACAATGAGCAGTTCTTC. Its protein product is CAWQLWSGPYNEQFF.

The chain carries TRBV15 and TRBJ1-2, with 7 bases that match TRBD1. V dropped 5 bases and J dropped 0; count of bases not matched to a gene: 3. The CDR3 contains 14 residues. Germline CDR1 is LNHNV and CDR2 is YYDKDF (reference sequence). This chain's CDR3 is CATSRDRANYGYTF. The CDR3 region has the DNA TGTGCCACCAGCCGGGACAGAGCTAACTATGGCTACACCTTC.

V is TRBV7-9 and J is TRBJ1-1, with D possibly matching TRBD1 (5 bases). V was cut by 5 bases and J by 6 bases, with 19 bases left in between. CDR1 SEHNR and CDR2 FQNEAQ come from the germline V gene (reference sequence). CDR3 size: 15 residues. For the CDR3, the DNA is TGTGCCAGCAGCCCCAACCCGGGACTTGCGGCTGAAGCTTTCTTT. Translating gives CASSPNPGLAAEAFF.